Sequencing of this T cell receptor beta chain was carried out in a study of blood T cell repertoires in COVID-19. The overall study: Acute-phase and convalescent COVID-19 samples originated in the United States, Italy and Spain. The analysed material was cDNA or gDNA that came from T cells, B-cell-depleted T cells, or PBMCs.

Trimming took 0 bases from V and 4 from J, leaving 13 bases between them. Germline loops: CDR1 ENHRY, CDR2 SYGVKD. This CDR3 is built from 16 residues. Per the original data handling: Estimated nucleated cell counts came from reference gene primer amplification. Clones were sequenced by immunoSEQ multiplex PCR, and TCRdb holds only the in-frame ones, with some missing. V, J and clone size are those of that table, while D and trimming were read from the DNA. The sample lists more than 200,000 clones; about nine tenths were seen once. All recovered Cohort 3 donors got two negative PCRs, got clearance, or saw symptom resolution.

Material for sequencing was PBMCs or T cells enriched from blood (not recorded which). The chain uses TRBV10-3 and TRBJ1-5, with a possible D match to TRBD1 (6 bases). The source of this sequence is a man aged 35 to 55 who had recovered from COVID-19. CDR3 DNA sequence: TGTGCCATCAGTGAGTCAAGGGGGTTAGGGAATCAGCCCCAGCATTTT. It specifies CAISESRGLGNQPQHF.